The T cell receptor beta chain under discussion was sequenced for a study of blood T cell repertoires in COVID-19. Study as a whole: T cells, B-cell-depleted T cells, or PBMCs provided the cDNA or gDNA that served as material.

Per the study methods: Amplification with reference gene primers provided the estimates of nucleated cell counts. Profiling relied on immunoSEQ multiplex PCR, and the TCRdb table lists in-frame clones only, not all of them. That table gives V, J and clone size, and the DNA gave D and trimming. The data show about 210,000 clones, approximately 82% seen once. Sequenced material: peripheral blood. This TCR came from a man aged 50 to 59 with active or convalescent COVID-19.

The CDR3, as DNA: TGTGCCAGCAGCCCGGGCTGGGGGGGAAGCACTGAAGCTTTCTTT. Its translation: CASSPGWGGSTEAFF. V is TRBV28 and J is TRBJ1-1; perhaps TRBD1 as D (5 bases). The germline CDR1 and CDR2 sequences are MDHEN and SYDVKM. CDR3 length equals 15 residues. The V gene lost 6 bases and the J gene lost 4 bases, with 18 bases spanning the gap.